This T cell receptor beta chain came from a study of blood T cell repertoires in COVID-19. Study at large: COVID-19 samples, acute and convalescent, were from the United States, Italy and Spain. T cells, B-cell-depleted T cells, or PBMCs provided the cDNA or gDNA that served as material.

The table lists this clone with a few counts. Authors' data handling: Amplified reference gene primers provided the basis for estimating nucleated cell counts. Produced via immunoSEQ multiplex PCR; TCRdb's table is partial and in-frame only. D and trimming were read from the DNA, whereas the V and J calls and clone size are those reported in that table. The profile covers 300,000 to 350,000 clones, with about 90% appearing a single time and about 6% taken by the ten largest. V trimming: 5 bases; J trimming: 11 bases; junction bases outside the gene matches: 17. Per germline, CDR1 LGHNA and CDR2 YNFKEQ. The CDR3 consists of 15 residues.

The sample comprised peripheral blood. V usage is TRBV4-2 and J usage is TRBJ1-1; TRBD1 matches 7 bases. This sequence originates from a woman aged 50 to 60 with COVID-19, enrolled during active disease. In DNA form, the CDR3 reads TGTGCCAGCAGCTCACGTACAGGGGCCACGGTGGGTGCTTTCTTT. Protein: CASSSRTGATVGAFF.